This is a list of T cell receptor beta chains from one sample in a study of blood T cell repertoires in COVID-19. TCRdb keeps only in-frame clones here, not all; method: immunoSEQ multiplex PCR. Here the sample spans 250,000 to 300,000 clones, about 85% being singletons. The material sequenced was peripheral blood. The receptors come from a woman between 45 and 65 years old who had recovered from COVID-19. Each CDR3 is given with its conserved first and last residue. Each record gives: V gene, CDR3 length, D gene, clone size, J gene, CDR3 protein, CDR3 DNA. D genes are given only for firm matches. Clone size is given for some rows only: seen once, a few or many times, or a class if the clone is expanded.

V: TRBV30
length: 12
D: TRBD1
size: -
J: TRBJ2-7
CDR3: CAYPDRAGEQYF
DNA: TGTGCCTACCCAGACAGGGCGGGTGAGCAGTACTTC

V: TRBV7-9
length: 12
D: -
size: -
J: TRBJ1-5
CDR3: CASSRGNQPQHF
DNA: TGTGCCAGTTCACGAGGGAATCAGCCCCAGCATTTT

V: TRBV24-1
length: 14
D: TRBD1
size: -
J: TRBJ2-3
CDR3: CATTSRDRGDTQYF
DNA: TGTGCCACCACCTCCCGGGACAGGGGGGATACGCAGTATTTT

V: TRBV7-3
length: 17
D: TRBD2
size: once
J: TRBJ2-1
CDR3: CASSLTPSGGVNWEQFF
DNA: TGTGCCAGCAGCCTAACCCCTAGCGGGGGGGTTAACTGGGAGCAGTTCTTC

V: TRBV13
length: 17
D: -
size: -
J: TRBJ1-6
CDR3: CASSLGGMEGRNSPLHF
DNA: TGTGCCAGCAGCTTAGGGGGAATGGAGGGGCGGAATTCACCCCTCCACTTT

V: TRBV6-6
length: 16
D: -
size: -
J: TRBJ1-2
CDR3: CASSGGTYNYANGYTF
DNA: TGTGCCAGCAGCGGCGGGACTTATAACTATGCGAATGGCTACACCTTC

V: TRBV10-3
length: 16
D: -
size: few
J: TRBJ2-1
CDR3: CAIRASSGTGGHEQFF
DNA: TGTGCCATCAGAGCCAGCTCGGGAACGGGCGGTCATGAGCAGTTCTTC

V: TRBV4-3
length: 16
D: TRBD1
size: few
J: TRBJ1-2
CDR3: CASSQGSGTGGYGYTF
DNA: TGCGCCAGCAGCCAAGGATCCGGGACAGGGGGTTATGGCTACACCTTC

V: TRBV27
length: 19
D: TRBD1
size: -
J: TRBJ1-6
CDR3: CASGMLRGQGALYNSPLHF
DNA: TGTGCCAGCGGCATGCTCCGGGGCCAGGGGGCGTTGTATAATTCACCCCTCCACTTT

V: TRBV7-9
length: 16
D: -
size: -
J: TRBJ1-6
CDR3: CASSSQTPYYNSPLHF
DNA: TGTGCCAGCAGCTCCCAAACCCCCTACTATAATTCACCCCTCCACTTT

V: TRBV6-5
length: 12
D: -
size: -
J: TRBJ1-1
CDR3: CASQGLNTEAFF
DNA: TGTGCCAGCCAGGGGTTGAACACTGAAGCTTTCTTT

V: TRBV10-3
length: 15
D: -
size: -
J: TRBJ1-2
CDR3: CAIRKGAITNYGYTF
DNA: TGTGCCATCCGGAAGGGAGCTATCACTAACTATGGCTACACCTTC

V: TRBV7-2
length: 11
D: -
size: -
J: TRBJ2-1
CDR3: CASSFNNEQFF
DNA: TGTGCCAGCAGCTTCAACAATGAGCAGTTCTTC

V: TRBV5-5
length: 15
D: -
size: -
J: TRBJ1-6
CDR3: CASSLGDIYNSPLHF
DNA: TGTGCCAGCAGCTTGGGCGACATTTATAATTCACCCCTCCACTTT

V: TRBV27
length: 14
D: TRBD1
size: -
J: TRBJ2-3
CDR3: CASSRQGVTDTQYF
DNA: TGTGCCAGCAGTAGACAGGGGGTAACAGATACGCAGTATTTT

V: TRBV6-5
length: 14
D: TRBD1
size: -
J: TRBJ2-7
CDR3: CASRDSTGTYEQYF
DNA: TGTGCCAGCAGGGATTCGACAGGGACCTACGAGCAGTACTTC

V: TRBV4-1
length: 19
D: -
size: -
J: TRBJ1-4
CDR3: CASSQGRAWGSSANEKLFF
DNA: TGCGCCAGCAGCCAAGGGAGGGCATGGGGCTCCTCCGCGAATGAAAAACTGTTTTTT

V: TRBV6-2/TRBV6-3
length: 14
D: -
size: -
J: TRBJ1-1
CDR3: CASSYPGRNTEAFF
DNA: TGTGCCAGCAGTTACCCCGGGAGGAACACTGAAGCTTTCTTT

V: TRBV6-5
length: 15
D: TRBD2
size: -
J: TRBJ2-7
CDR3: CASSPWGGRVGEQYF
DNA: TGTGCCAGCAGTCCGTGGGGCGGGAGAGTCGGCGAGCAGTACTTC

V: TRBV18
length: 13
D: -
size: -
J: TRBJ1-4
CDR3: CASSPTPGVGLFF
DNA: TGTGCCAGCTCACCTACCCCGGGAGTTGGACTGTTTTTT

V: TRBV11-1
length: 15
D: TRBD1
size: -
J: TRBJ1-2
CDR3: CASSLQGTSYYGYTF
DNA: TGTGCCAGCAGCCTACAGGGGACCTCGTACTATGGCTACACCTTC

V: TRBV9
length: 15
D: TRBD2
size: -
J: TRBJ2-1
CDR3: CASSGSGRGADGQFF
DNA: TGTGCCAGCAGCGGTAGCGGGAGGGGGGCTGACGGGCAGTTCTTC

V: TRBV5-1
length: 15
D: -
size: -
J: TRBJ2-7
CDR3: CASSPGRDNTYEQYF
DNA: TGCGCCAGCAGCCCGGGCCGGGACAACACCTACGAGCAGTACTTC

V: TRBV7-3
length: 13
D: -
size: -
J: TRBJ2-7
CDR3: CASSPTGRYEQYF
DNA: TGTGCCAGCAGCCCGACAGGCAGGTACGAGCAGTACTTC

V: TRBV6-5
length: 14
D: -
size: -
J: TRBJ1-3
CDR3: CASRPNYIGNTIYF
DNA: TGTGCCAGCAGACCAAATTACATTGGAAACACCATATATTTT

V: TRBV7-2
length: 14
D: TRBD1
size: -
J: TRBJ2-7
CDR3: CASSPGQASYEQYF
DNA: TGTGCCAGCAGCCCCGGACAGGCCTCCTACGAGCAGTACTTC

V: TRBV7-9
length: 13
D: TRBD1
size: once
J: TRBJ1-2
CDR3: CASSTTGDYGYTF
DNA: TGTGCCAGCAGCACAACAGGGGACTATGGCTACACCTTC

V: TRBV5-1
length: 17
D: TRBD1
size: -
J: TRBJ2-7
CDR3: CASRSHLGTGPPYEQYF
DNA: TGCGCCAGCAGATCCCATTTAGGGACAGGTCCTCCCTACGAGCAGTACTTC

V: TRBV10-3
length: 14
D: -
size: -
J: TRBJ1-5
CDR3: CAISPPGVNQPQHF
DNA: TGTGCCATCAGCCCCCCGGGGGTCAATCAGCCCCAGCATTTT

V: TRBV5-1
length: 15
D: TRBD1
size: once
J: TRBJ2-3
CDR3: CASSLAVQGADTQYF
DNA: TGCGCCAGCAGCTTGGCGGTACAGGGGGCAGATACGCAGTATTTT

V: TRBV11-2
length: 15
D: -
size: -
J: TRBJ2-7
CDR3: CASSLGAGRNYEQYF
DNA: TGTGCCAGCAGCTTAGGCGCGGGCAGGAACTACGAGCAGTACTTC

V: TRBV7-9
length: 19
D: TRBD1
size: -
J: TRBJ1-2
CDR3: CASRSQVGDRGRKDYGYTF
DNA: TGTGCCAGCCGTAGTCAGGTCGGGGACAGGGGGCGCAAGGACTATGGCTACACCTTC

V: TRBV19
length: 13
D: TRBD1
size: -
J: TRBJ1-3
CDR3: CASVDRAGNTIYF
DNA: TGTGCCAGCGTCGACAGGGCTGGAAACACCATATATTTT

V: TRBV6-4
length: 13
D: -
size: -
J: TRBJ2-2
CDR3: CASSEEFTGELFF
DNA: TGTGCCAGCAGCGAGGAGTTCACCGGGGAGCTGTTTTTT

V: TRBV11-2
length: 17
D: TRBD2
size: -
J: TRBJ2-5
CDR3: CASSPGTSGGREETQYF
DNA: TGTGCCAGCAGCCCCGGGACTAGCGGGGGACGCGAAGAGACCCAGTACTTC

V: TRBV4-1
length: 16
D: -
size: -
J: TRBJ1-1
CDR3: CASSQGFRAMNTEAFF
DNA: TGCGCCAGCAGCCAAGGCTTCAGGGCTATGAACACTGAAGCTTTCTTT

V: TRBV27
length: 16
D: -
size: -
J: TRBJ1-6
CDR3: CASTLWEGMDNSPLHF
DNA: TGTGCCAGCACCCTATGGGAGGGGATGGATAATTCACCCCTCCACTTT

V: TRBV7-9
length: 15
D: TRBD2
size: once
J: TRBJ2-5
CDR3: CASSGLAGDLETQYF
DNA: TGTGCCAGCAGCGGACTAGCGGGAGATCTAGAGACCCAGTACTTC

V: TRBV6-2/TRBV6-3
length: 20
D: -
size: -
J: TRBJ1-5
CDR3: CASSYSISQGAHRSNQPQHF
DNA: TGTGCCAGCAGTTACTCGATTAGTCAGGGCGCCCACCGAAGCAATCAGCCCCAGCATTTT

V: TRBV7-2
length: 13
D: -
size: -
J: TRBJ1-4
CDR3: CASSLSGGEKLFF
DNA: TGTGCCAGCAGCTTAAGCGGAGGGGAAAAACTGTTTTTT

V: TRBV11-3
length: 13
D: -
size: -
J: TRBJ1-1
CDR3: CASSLMEGGQAFF
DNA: TGTGCCAGCAGCTTAATGGAGGGTGGGCAAGCTTTCTTT

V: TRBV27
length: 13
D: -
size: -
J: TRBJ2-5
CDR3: CASSWGRQETQYF
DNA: TGTGCCAGCAGCTGGGGCCGGCAAGAGACCCAGTACTTC

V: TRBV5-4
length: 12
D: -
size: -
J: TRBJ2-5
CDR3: CASRKDSGTQYF
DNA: TGTGCCAGCAGAAAGGACAGTGGGACCCAGTACTTC

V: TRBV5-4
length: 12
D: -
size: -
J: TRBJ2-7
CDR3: CASSLTGGEQYF
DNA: TGTGCCAGCAGCTTAACAGGCGGTGAGCAGTACTTC

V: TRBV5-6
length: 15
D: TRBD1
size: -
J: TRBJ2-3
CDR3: CASSSITGGGDTQYF
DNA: TGTGCCAGCAGCTCAATCACAGGGGGCGGAGATACGCAGTATTTT

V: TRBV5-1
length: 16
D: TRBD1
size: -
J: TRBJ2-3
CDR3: CASSFTTGASTDTQYF
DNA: TGCGCCAGCAGCTTTACTACAGGGGCCAGCACAGATACGCAGTATTTT

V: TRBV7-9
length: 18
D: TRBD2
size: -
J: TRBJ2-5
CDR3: CASSSQGLAGGPGETQYF
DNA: TGTGCCAGCAGCTCCCAGGGACTAGCGGGAGGCCCAGGAGAGACCCAGTACTTC

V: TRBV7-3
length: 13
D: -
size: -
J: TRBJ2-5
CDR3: CASSLGREKTQYF
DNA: TGTGCCAGCAGCTTAGGCAGGGAAAAGACCCAGTACTTC

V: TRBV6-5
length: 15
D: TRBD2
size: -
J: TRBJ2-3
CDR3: CASSYSPSGTDTQYF
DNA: TGTGCCAGCAGTTACTCTCCTAGCGGAACAGATACGCAGTATTTT

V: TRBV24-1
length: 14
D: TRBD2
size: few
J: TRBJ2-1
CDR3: CATMEAGGRNEQFF
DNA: TGTGCCACCATGGAGGCGGGGGGGCGCAATGAGCAGTTCTTC

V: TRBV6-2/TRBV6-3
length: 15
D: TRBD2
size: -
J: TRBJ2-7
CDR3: CASSYGVREGYEQYF
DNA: TGTGCCAGCAGTTACGGGGTTCGGGAGGGGTACGAGCAGTACTTC

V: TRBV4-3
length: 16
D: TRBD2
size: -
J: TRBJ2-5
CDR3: CASSQEPSGGAETQYF
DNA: TGCGCCAGCAGCCAAGAACCTAGCGGGGGGGCGGAGACCCAGTACTTC

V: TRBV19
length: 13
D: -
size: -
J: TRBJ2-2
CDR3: CASRTTGTGELFF
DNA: TGTGCCAGTAGGACCACAGGAACCGGGGAGCTGTTTTTT

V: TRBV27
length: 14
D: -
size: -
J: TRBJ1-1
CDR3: CASRPLLGDTEAFF
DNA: TGTGCCAGCAGGCCTCTATTAGGGGACACTGAAGCTTTCTTT

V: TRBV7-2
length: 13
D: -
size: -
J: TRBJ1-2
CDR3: CASSLGWQFGYTF
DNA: TGTGCCAGCAGCTTAGGTTGGCAGTTTGGCTACACCTTC

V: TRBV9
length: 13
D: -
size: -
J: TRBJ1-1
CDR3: CASSVAAGLEAFF
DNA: TGTGCCAGCAGCGTAGCCGCTGGACTTGAAGCTTTCTTT

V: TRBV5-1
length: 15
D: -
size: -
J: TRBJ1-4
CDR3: CASSLRSQGNEKLFF
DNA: TGCGCCAGCAGCTTGAGAAGTCAGGGGAATGAAAAACTGTTTTTT

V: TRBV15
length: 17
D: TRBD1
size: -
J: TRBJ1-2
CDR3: CATSPHRGQKGGYGYTF
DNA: TGTGCCACCAGCCCACACCGGGGACAGAAGGGGGGCTATGGCTACACCTTC

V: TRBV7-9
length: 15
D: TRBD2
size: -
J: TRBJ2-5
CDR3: CASSFTRGGYGTQYF
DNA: TGTGCCAGCAGCTTCACCCGCGGGGGTTATGGAACCCAGTACTTC

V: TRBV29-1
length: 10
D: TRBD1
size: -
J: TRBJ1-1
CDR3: CSAQGARAFF
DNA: TGCAGCGCACAGGGGGCGAGAGCTTTCTTT